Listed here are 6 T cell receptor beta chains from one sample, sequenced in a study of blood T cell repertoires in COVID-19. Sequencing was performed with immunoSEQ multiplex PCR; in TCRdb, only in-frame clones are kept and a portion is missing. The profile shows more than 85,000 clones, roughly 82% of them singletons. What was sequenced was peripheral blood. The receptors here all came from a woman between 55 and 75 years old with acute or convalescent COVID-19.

The CDR3 protein is CASSLRQGGSSPLHF. In nucleotides, the CDR3 is TGTGCCAGCAGCTTAAGGCAAGGAGGGAGTTCACCCCTCCACTTT. This chain links TRBV7-9 with TRBJ1-6; D not resolved. The CDR3 contains 15 residues. Trimming took off 2 bases at V and 9 bases at J, with 14 bases between the two ends. Looked up from germline, CDR1 is SEHNR and CDR2 is FQNEAQ (reference sequence).

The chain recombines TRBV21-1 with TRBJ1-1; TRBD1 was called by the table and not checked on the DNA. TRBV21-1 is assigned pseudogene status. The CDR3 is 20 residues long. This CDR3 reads CAISPREGQEVSWVNTEAFF. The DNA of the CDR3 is TGTGCCATCTCCCCCAGGGAGGGACAGGAGGTTTCTTGGGTGAACACTGAAGCTTTCTTT.

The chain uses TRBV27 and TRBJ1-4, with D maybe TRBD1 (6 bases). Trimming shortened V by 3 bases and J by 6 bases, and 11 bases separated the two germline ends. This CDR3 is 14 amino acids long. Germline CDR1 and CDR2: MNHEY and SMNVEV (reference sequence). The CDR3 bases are TGTGCCAGCAGTTTCAGGGGAGGGGATGAAAAACTGTTTTTT. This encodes CASSFRGGDEKLFF.

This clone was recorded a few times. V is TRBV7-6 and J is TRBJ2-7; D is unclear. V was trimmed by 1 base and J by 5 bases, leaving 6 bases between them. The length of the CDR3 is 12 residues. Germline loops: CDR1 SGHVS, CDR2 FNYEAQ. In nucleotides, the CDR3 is TGTGCCAGCAGCTTAGGGAGCCACGAGCAGTACTTC. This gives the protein CASSLGSHEQYF.

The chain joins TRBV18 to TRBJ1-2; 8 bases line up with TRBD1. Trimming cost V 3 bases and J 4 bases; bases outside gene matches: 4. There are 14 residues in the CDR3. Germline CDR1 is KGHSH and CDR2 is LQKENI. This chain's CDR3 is CASSPGQGIYGYTF. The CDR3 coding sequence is TGTGCCAGCTCACCTGGACAGGGTATCTATGGCTACACCTTC.

CDR3 sequence reads: CASRTGGSGQPQHF. The DNA for the CDR3 is TGTGCCAGTCGAACAGGGGGTTCTGGTCAGCCCCAGCATTTT. The V call is TRBV2, the J call TRBJ1-5; TRBD1 matches at 8 bases. The CDR3 is 14 residues long. The germline V gene has CDR1 SNHLY and CDR2 FYNNEI. Trimming took 9 bases from V and 6 from J; bases not matched to a gene: 10.